This record covers a single TCR beta chain. The isolated RNA, all of it, was reverse transcribed, so expressed TCRB transcripts were what got sequenced. Data came from immunoSEQ multiplex PCR; TCRdb stores just in-frame clones and leaves some out. In the table there are 900,000 or so clones, about 17% of which are singletons. This entry comes from a study of beta chain features in type 1 diabetes. The sequence was collected from a woman in her late teens or twenties in good health. Sequenced sample: naive CD4+ T cells from blood.

The CDR3 DNA reads as TGTGCCAGCAGACGCCGGTGGGGGACAGATACGCAGTATTTT. This encodes CASRRRWGTDTQYF. V usage is TRBV6-5 and J usage is TRBJ2-3; possibly TRBD1 or TRBD2 for D (5 bases each). CDR3 size: 14 residues. The germline V gene has CDR1 MNHEY and CDR2 SVGAGI. Trimming removed 6 bases from V and 3 bases from J, with 13 bases in between.